The T cell receptor (beta chain) described here comes from a study of cytomegalovirus exposure and HLA in healthy donors. Study information: Unique TCR beta sequences numbering approximately 120 million came from around 180 million T cells in an earlier analysis.

With 60 Vbeta and 13 Jbeta primers, the PCR was carried out. Assay used: immunoSEQ multiplex PCR; TCRdb lists only in-frame clones, some missing. The sample carries over 85,000 clones, about four fifths recorded once. The CDR3 has 18 residues. Trimming removed 2 bases from V and 3 bases from J; junction bases left unmatched: 11. Germline V gene data show CDR1 as SGHAT and CDR2 as FQNNGV. The clonotype comes from a female donor in good health and CMV-seropositive. V usage is TRBV11-2 and J usage is TRBJ2-3, with 10 bases matching TRBD2. Sequencing used PBMCs. Here the CDR3 reads CASSLRGLAGVRTDTQYF. The CDR3 nucleotides read TGTGCCAGCAGCTTAAGGGGGCTAGCGGGAGTTAGGACAGATACGCAGTATTTT.